A single sample is the source of the 28 T cell receptor beta chains below, sequenced in a study of T cell responses to AZD1222 COVID-19 vaccine. Sequencing used immunoSEQ multiplex PCR; TCRdb keeps in-frame clones, though not all of them. The profile covers some 97,000 clones, with approximately 87% appearing a single time and around 15% taken by the ten largest. The starting material was peripheral blood, obtained on day 0 of AZD1222 vaccination. These receptors were obtained from an adult in good health.

The chain recombines TRBV11-2 with TRBJ2-7; 12 bases agree with TRBD2. Germline V lookup: CDR1 SGHAT, CDR2 FQNNGV. The CDR3 is made up of 16 amino acids. J gave up 4 bases and V 5 bases, and 9 bases lay outside the gene matches. The CDR3 region has the DNA TGTGCCAGCAGCCTTCACCGACTAGCGGGAGTTTACGAGCAGTACTTC. Translation gives CASSLHRLAGVYEQYF.

This clone has a handful of counts. This rearrangement joins TRBV6-2 or TRBV6-3 to TRBJ1-1; D unresolved. Germline V gives CDR1 MNHEY, CDR2 SVGEGT. V was pared by 4 bases and J by 5 bases, with 8 bases between. The CDR3 extends over 12 amino acids. This chain's CDR3 is CASSWTLTEAFF. DNA of the CDR3: TGTGCCAGCAGTTGGACGTTGACTGAAGCTTTCTTT.

A single count supports this clone. The chain carries TRBV7-9 and TRBJ1-5, with 7 bases matching TRBD1. This CDR3 contains 14 residues. In germline, CDR1 is SEHNR, CDR2 FQNEAQ (reference sequence). Unmatched junction bases numbered 4, after V lost 5 bases and J lost 3 bases. The CDR3 loop is CASSPGQANQPQHF. CDR3 nucleotide sequence: TGTGCCAGCAGCCCTGGACAGGCCAATCAGCCCCAGCATTTT.

This clone showed up just a few times. The rearrangement uses TRBV5-8 and TRBJ1-2; D gene uncertain. The ends were cut back, 1 base at V and 4 bases at J, with 5 bases in the middle. The CDR3 length is 12 residues. Germline CDR1 and CDR2: SGHTS and YDEGEE. This chain's CDR3 is CASSLNGYGYTF. DNA for the CDR3: TGTGCCAGCAGCTTGAATGGCTATGGCTACACCTTC.

The chain combines TRBV5-1 with TRBJ1-1; D uncertain. Trimming pared 1 base from V and 5 bases from J, leaving 9 bases between. This CDR3 comprises 13 residues. Germline V gene lookup returns CDR1 SGHRS and CDR2 YFSETQ. In DNA form, the CDR3 reads TGCGCCAGCAGCTTGTCCTACGATACTGAAGCTTTCTTT. It specifies CASSLSYDTEAFF.

This chain joins TRBV5-1 and TRBJ2-6; D tentatively fits TRBD1 or TRBD2 (5 bases each). The V end lost 9 bases, the J end lost 0 bases, and 16 bases lay between the germline ends. The CDR3 spans 16 residues. Germline loops: CDR1 SGHRS, CDR2 YFSETQ. CDR3 nucleotide sequence: TGCGCCACCTCTCCGGGGCAGGTCTCTGGGGCCAACGTCCTGACTTTC. It specifies CATSPGQVSGANVLTF. Based on the CDR3 plus reference TRBV5-1 and TRBJ2-6, the full variable domain is KAGVTQTPRYLIKTRGQQVTLSCSPISGHRSVSWYQQTPGQGLQFLFEYFSETQRNKGNFPGRFSGRQFSNSRSEMNVSTLELGDSALYLCATSPGQVSGANVLTFGAGSRLTVL.

This rearrangement joins TRBV5-1 to TRBJ1-3, with D possibly being TRBD1 (6 bases). The ends were cut back, 3 bases at V and 0 bases at J, with 13 bases in the middle. Germline loops: CDR1 SGHRS, CDR2 YFSETQ. CDR3 size: 16 residues. CDR3 nucleotide sequence: TGCGCCAGCAGCTCCTCAGGACAGAGCTCTGGAAACACCATATATTTT. It encodes CASSSSGQSSGNTIYF.

The chain is built from TRBV7-6 and TRBJ2-1, with D tentatively TRBD2 (6 bases). CDR1 SGHVS and CDR2 FNYEAQ come from the germline V gene. The CDR3 is 15 residues long. V dropped 5 bases and J dropped 8 bases, with 19 bases sitting between them. The chain's CDR3 is CASSPSGLRVDEQFF. CDR3 nucleotide sequence: TGTGCCAGCAGCCCCAGCGGGCTCCGGGTGGATGAGCAGTTCTTC.

This chain joins TRBV18 and TRBJ1-2; possibly TRBD1 for D (6 bases). Germline V lookup: CDR1 KGHSH, CDR2 LQKENI. V shed 4 bases and J shed 8 bases, with 17 bases lying between them. CDR3 length: 14 amino acids. The CDR3 DNA reads as TGTGCCAGCTCACTCGTGGACAGCGTCTGGGGCTACACCTTC. This codes for CASSLVDSVWGYTF. The variable domain in full, completed from reference TRBV18 and TRBJ1-2, reads NAGVMQNPRHLVRRRGQEARLRCSPMKGHSHVYWYRQLPEEGLKFMVYLQKENIIDESGMPKERFSAEFPKEGPSILRIQQVVRGDSAAYFCASSLVDSVWGYTFGSGTRLTVV.

The chain couples TRBV4-1 to TRBJ2-7, with 7 bases lining up with TRBD2. The CDR3 totals 14 residues. The trim removed 4 bases at V and 4 bases at J, leaving 7 bases unmatched. Germline V gene sequence: CDR1 MGHRA, CDR2 YSYEKL. The CDR3 sequence is CASSLTSDQYEQYF. The CDR3 DNA reads TGCGCCAGCAGCCTCACTAGCGACCAATACGAGCAGTACTTC.

The rearrangement uses TRBV5-1 and TRBJ1-1; no clear D gene. Germline V CDR1 and CDR2: SGHRS, YFSETQ. The CDR3 consists of 14 residues. With 3 bases removed from V and 7 bases from J, the gap between germline ends came to 16 bases. The CDR3 nucleotides read TGCGCCAGCAGCTCCCCGGCGAGTGTAGGTGAAGCTTTCTTT. Amino acid sequence: CASSSPASVGEAFF.

V gene TRBV27 combines with J gene TRBJ1-1; TRBD1 is a possible D gene (6 bases). Germline lookup yields CDR1 MNHEY and CDR2 SMNVEV (reference sequence). V lost 1 base, J lost 5 bases, and 14 bases lay in between. This CDR3 has 15 amino acids. This chain's CDR3 is CASSLWGAGGTEAFF. DNA for the CDR3: TGTGCCAGCAGTTTATGGGGGGCTGGTGGGACTGAAGCTTTCTTT.

The gene calls are TRBV4-1 and TRBJ1-5; possible D gene TRBD1, 5 bases. Trimming cost V 0 bases and J 12 bases, with 15 bases left between them. This CDR3 contains 14 residues. In germline, CDR1 is MGHRA, CDR2 YSYEKL. As DNA, the CDR3 is TGCGCCAGCAGCCAAGATAGGAGCAGGGAGGACCAGCATTTT. It is translated as CASSQDRSREDQHF.

The chain has TRBV4-1 and TRBJ1-2; 11 positions match TRBD1. After removal of 1 base from V and 0 bases from J, the junction contained 10 bases not matched to a gene. The length of the CDR3 is 19 residues. Per the germline V gene, CDR1 is MGHRA and CDR2 is YSYEKL. DNA for the CDR3: TGCGCCAGCAGCCAAGGGGCTCGGACAGGGGGCAGAGCTAACTATGGCTACACCTTC. It translates to CASSQGARTGGRANYGYTF.

The chain recombines TRBV4-2 with TRBJ1-2; D uncertain. CDR3 length: 11 amino acids. Per germline, CDR1 LGHNA and CDR2 YNFKEQ. Trimming took off 4 bases at V and 10 bases at J, with 10 bases between the two ends. In DNA form, the CDR3 reads TGTGCCAGCAGCCTAGGAAGATTCTACACCTTC. Its protein product is CASSLGRFYTF.

This clone was seen once. The chain employs TRBV7-8 and TRBJ1-4; possible D gene TRBD1, 6 bases. Germline V gene sequence: CDR1 SGHVS, CDR2 FQNEAQ. The CDR3 is 15 amino acids. The ends were cut back, 5 bases at V and 4 bases at J, with 14 bases in the middle. The CDR3 here is CASSPLTGVNEKLFF. The CDR3 DNA sequence: TGTGCCAGCAGCCCCTTGACAGGCGTTAATGAAAAACTGTTTTTT.

This clone was found once. DNA of the CDR3: TGTGCCAGCAACCTGGGGGGACAGAGCTCCTACGAGCAGTACTTC. Encoded protein: CASNLGGQSSYEQYF. This chain connects TRBV5-5 to TRBJ2-7, with D perhaps matching TRBD1 (7 bases). Trimming removed 6 bases from V and 0 bases from J, with 16 bases in between. The CDR3 is 15 amino acids. Germline values: CDR1 SGHKS, CDR2 YYEKEE (reference sequence). Supplemented by reference TRBV5-5 and TRBJ2-7, the full variable domain reads DAGVTQSPTHLIKTRGQQVTLRCSPISGHKSVSWYQQVLGQGPQFIFQYYEKEERGRGNFPDRFSARQFPNYSSELNVNALLLGDSALYLCASNLGGQSSYEQYFGPGTRLTVT.

This clone was counted only a few times. The V gene is TRBV5-4, the J gene TRBJ1-6, with a possible D match to TRBD1 (5 bases). The CDR3 runs to 15 residues. Per germline, CDR1 SGHNT and CDR2 YYREEE (reference sequence). Trimming cost V 5 bases and J 3 bases, with 12 bases left between them. The CDR3 DNA reads TGTGCCAGCAGTAAAGGACAAATCTATAATTCACCCCTCCACTTT. It codes for CASSKGQIYNSPLHF.

This sequence joins TRBV9 and TRBJ1-6; no clear D. This CDR3 comprises 13 residues. The germline V and J ends were trimmed by 3 bases and 10 bases, with 11 bases remaining between them. Germline V gene data show CDR1 as SGDLS and CDR2 as YYNGEE. This CDR3 reads CASSEDLRSPLHF. CDR3 nucleotide sequence: TGTGCCAGCAGCGAAGATCTGAGATCACCCCTCCACTTT.

The chain uses TRBV24-1 and TRBJ2-2; 10 bases match TRBD2. Trimming took 7 bases from V and 1 from J; bases not matched to a gene: 5. The CDR3 is 16 residues long. Germline V lookup: CDR1 KGHDR, CDR2 SFDVKD. Here the CDR3 DNA reads TGTGCCACCAGACCCCGGACTAGCGGGAACACCGGGGAGCTGTTTTTT. It is translated as CATRPRTSGNTGELFF.

The chain carries TRBV7-2 and TRBJ2-1; D gene uncertain. The CDR3 contains 11 residues. Germline CDR1 is SGHTA and CDR2 is FQGNSA. The V gene lost 5 bases and the J gene lost 4 bases, with 3 bases spanning the gap. The DNA for the CDR3 is TGTGCCAGCAGCAATTACAATGAGCAGTTCTTC. It encodes CASSNYNEQFF.

This sequence joins TRBV30 and TRBJ2-4; the match to TRBD2 covers 8 bases. CDR1 GTSNPN and CDR2 SVGIG come from the germline V gene (reference sequence). The CDR3 sequence is 13 residues long. After removal of 3 bases from V and 7 bases from J, the junction contained 5 bases not matched to a gene. CDR3 amino acids: CAWREAGGNIQYF. The CDR3 DNA reads as TGTGCCTGGAGGGAGGCGGGAGGCAACATTCAGTACTTC.

The rearrangement links TRBV3-1 (or the pseudogene TRBV3-2) to TRBJ1-4, with D maybe TRBD1 (6 bases). This CDR3 has 16 amino acids. V lost 3 bases, J lost 0 bases, and 11 bases lay in between. The V gene's germline CDR1 is LGHDT and CDR2 YNNKEL (reference sequence). CDR3 DNA sequence: TGTGCCAGCAGCCATCTCAGGGGAGCAACTAATGAAAAACTGTTTTTT. Protein sequence: CASSHLRGATNEKLFF.

This sequence joins TRBV7-3 and TRBJ1-2, with D perhaps matching TRBD1 (5 bases). This CDR3 region has 16 residues. CDR1 is SGHTA, CDR2 FQGTGA, per germline. The ends were cut back, 5 bases at V and 4 bases at J, with 20 bases in the middle. CDR3 DNA sequence: TGTGCCAGCAGCCCTAGGGGAGGCACCGGGGGCTATGGCTACACCTTC. It yields the protein CASSPRGGTGGYGYTF.

The rearrangement uses TRBV27 and TRBJ1-6; the D gene is possibly TRBD1 (5 bases). Germline lookup yields CDR1 MNHEY and CDR2 SMNVEV (reference sequence). Trimming stripped 5 bases from V and 9 bases from J, with 11 bases between. This CDR3 has 13 amino acids. CDR3 coding DNA: TGTGCCAGCAGTACATCAGGGTTTTCACCCCTCCACTTT. Translated, it gives CASSTSGFSPLHF.

This chain joins TRBV5-1 and TRBJ1-1; D call uncertain. This CDR3 has 14 residues. Trimming removed 0 bases from V and 1 base from J, with 7 bases in between. Germline V gene sequence: CDR1 SGHRS, CDR2 YFSETQ. The CDR3 loop is CASSLGFANTEAFF. The CDR3 DNA is TGCGCCAGCAGCTTGGGGTTCGCGAACACTGAAGCTTTCTTT.

This clone was seen just once. J is TRBJ2-3 and V is TRBV5-1, with D uncertain. The germline CDR1 and CDR2 sequences are SGHRS and YFSETQ. V dropped 0 bases and J dropped 1 base, with 6 bases sitting between them. This CDR3 has 14 residues. In DNA form, the CDR3 reads TGCGCCAGCAGCTTGGTCGCGGGCACAGATACGCAGTATTTT. Translating gives CASSLVAGTDTQYF.

V and J are TRBV6-5 and TRBJ1-5; TRBD1 aligns across 7 bases. The CDR3 has 13 residues. The J segment lost 5 bases and the V segment lost 6 bases, leaving 4 bases of the junction unmatched. Germline V lookup: CDR1 MNHEY, CDR2 SVGAGI. CDR3 bases: TGTGCCAGCAGCGGACAGGAGGATCAGCCCCAGCATTTT. Amino acid sequence: CASSGQEDQPQHF.